The clone carrying this TCR beta chain was detected many times. Its target is not known. This sample was taken from a study of T-cell reconstitution after alpha-beta-depleted transplantation in children. Study results and caveats: Several hundred graft clones that had expanded were reportedly the source of alpha-beta T cells about two months after transplant.

Library preparation (for TCRbeta) was performed with unique molecular identifiers. TCRdb reanalysed the PCR reads using MiXCR and keeps one entry per CDR3 protein. Altogether around 94,000 distinct CDR3 sequences are present, approximately 8% being singletons, with the ten largest covering roughly 15%. Looked up from germline, CDR1 is SGHDT and CDR2 is YYEEEE. V was pared by 4 bases and J by 6 bases, with 23 bases between. This CDR3 is built from 18 residues. The material sequenced was PBMCs, taken before TCRalphabeta/CD19-depleted stem cell transplant. The TCR sequence derives from a boy younger than 10 with acute lymphoblastic leukemia, due to receive a stem cell transplant. The chain recombines TRBV5-6 with TRBJ1-6; possibly TRBD1 for D (5 bases). Written as DNA, the CDR3 is TGTGCCAGCAGCCTCCGACAATCGGGGGAGGTTTCTAATTCACCCCTCCACTTT. Translating it yields CASSLRQSGEVSNSPLHF.